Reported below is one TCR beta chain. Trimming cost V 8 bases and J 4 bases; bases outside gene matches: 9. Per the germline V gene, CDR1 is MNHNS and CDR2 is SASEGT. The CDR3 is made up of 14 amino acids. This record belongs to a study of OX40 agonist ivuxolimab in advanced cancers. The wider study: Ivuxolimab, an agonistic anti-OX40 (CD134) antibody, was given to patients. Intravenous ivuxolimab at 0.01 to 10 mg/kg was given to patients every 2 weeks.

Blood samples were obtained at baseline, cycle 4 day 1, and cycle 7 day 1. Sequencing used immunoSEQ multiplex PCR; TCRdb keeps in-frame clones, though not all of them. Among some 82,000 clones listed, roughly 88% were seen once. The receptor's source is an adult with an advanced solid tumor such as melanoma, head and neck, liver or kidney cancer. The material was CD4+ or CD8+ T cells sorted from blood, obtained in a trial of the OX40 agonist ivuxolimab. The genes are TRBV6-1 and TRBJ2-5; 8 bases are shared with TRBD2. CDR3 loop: CASDAGLAGETQYF. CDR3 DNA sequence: TGTGCCAGCGACGCCGGCCTAGCGGGAGAGACCCAGTACTTC.